The rows below give T cell receptor beta chains drawn from one sample of a study of CD8+ T cells in alopecia areata. Data came from immunoSEQ multiplex PCR; TCRdb stores just in-frame clones and leaves some out. In the table there are under 130,000 clones, less than 70% of which are singletons. Sequencing was performed on CD4+ T cells sorted from blood. Receptor source: a human donor in good health. The CDR3 runs from the conserved cysteine through the conserved F or W. Fields, in order: D gene, V gene, clone size, J gene, CDR3 protein, CDR3 DNA. A D gene is named only where the DNA matches it firmly. Part of the rows lack a size; the others show once, few, many or a class for expanded clones.

>.|TRBV9|.|TRBJ2-1
CASGWSQQDEQFF
TGTGCCAGCGGATGGAGCCAGCAGGATGAGCAGTTCTTC
>.|TRBV29-1|.|TRBJ2-5
CSVYKGEETQYF
TGCAGCGTTTACAAGGGTGAAGAGACCCAGTACTTC
>.|TRBV7-8|.|TRBJ2-7
CASRRDHYEQYF
TGTGCCAGCAGACGGGACCACTACGAGCAGTACTTC
>TRBD1|TRBV5-1|once|TRBJ1-1
CASSPGQYTEAFF
TGCGCCAGCAGCCCGGGACAGTACACTGAAGCTTTCTTT
>.|TRBV7-2|.|TRBJ2-3
CASSLEAAGDTQYF
TGTGCCAGCAGCTTAGAGGCCGCAGGGGATACGCAGTATTTT
>.|TRBV29-1|.|TRBJ1-4
CSVVDNLKEKLFF
TGCAGCGTTGTGGACAATCTAAAAGAAAAACTGTTTTTT
>.|TRBV25-1|.|TRBJ2-1
CASSEETPYNEQFF
TGTGCCAGCAGTGAGGAGACACCCTACAATGAGCAGTTCTTC
>.|TRBV29-1|few|TRBJ2-5
CSVYKYVDQETQYF
TGCAGCGTTTACAAATACGTAGACCAAGAGACCCAGTACTTC
>.|TRBV29-1|.|TRBJ2-7
CSVEGRSSAGAYEQYF
TGCAGCGTTGAAGGCAGGTCGAGCGCGGGTGCCTACGAGCAGTACTTC
>TRBD1|TRBV27|few|TRBJ1-6
CASSFNRGTSPLHF
TGTGCCAGCAGTTTTAACAGGGGGACGTCACCCCTCCACTTT
>TRBD2|TRBV4-2|.|TRBJ2-3
CASSQASGGTTDTQYF
TGTGCCAGCAGCCAAGCTAGCGGGGGAACCACAGATACGCAGTATTTT
>.|TRBV7-2|once|TRBJ2-5
CASSLPPQETQYF
TGTGCCAGCAGCCTCCCCCCTCAAGAGACCCAGTACTTC
>.|TRBV4-3|.|TRBJ2-7
CASSLAGTETYEQYF
TGCGCCAGCAGCCTAGCCGGGACGGAGACCTACGAGCAGTACTTC
>.|TRBV2|few|TRBJ2-7
CASRGYEQYF
TGTGCATCAAGAGGCTACGAGCAGTACTTC
>.|TRBV6-4|.|TRBJ1-5
CASNPPGGTPYSNQPQHF
TGTGCCAGCAACCCCCCTGGGGGAACTCCCTATAGCAATCAGCCCCAGCATTTT
>TRBD2|TRBV4-3|.|TRBJ2-5
CASSQDRGGAGETQYF
TGCGCCAGCAGCCAAGATCGCGGGGGGGCCGGAGAGACCCAGTACTTC